Below are 25 T cell receptor beta chains sequenced from a single sample in a study of blood T cells in healthy people across ages. Combining a sample-barcoded 5' primer with a J-beta primer mix, a second PCR ran for 7 to 11 cycles. Using its own MiXCR run on the 5' RACE reads, TCRdb lists one record per CDR3 protein. Of 1.5 million to 2 million distinct CDR3 sequences listed, roughly 27% are singletons. Input material: blood. The receptor source for this set is a woman aged 25 to 45 in good health.

This clonotype was found a few times. V is TRBV7-9 and J is TRBJ2-1; 11 nucleotides line up with TRBD2. Gene TRBJ2-7 matches the end of the DNA better, so the J call may be wrong. The CDR3 is made up of 15 amino acids. Germline V gives CDR1 SEHNR, CDR2 FQNEAQ (reference sequence). Here the CDR3 reads CASSISGRGYNEQYF. The DNA of the CDR3 is TGTGCCAGCAGCATTAGCGGGAGGGGCTACAATGAGCAGTACTTC.

As for this clonotype: The junction differs from germline at one of its ends, possibly a read error. This chain uses TRBV3-1 with TRBJ2-1; D remains unclear. CDR1 and CDR2 (germline): LGHDT, YNNKEL (reference sequence). This CDR3 spans 14 amino acids. CDR3 nucleotide sequence: TGTGCCAGCAACCAAGCACAGAGTGACAATGAGCAGTTCTTC. Translating gives CASNQAQSDNEQFF.

This clonotype has a count of ten or more. The chain uses TRBV11-2 and TRBJ1-2; 7 bases fit TRBD1. The CDR3 runs 13 residues. Per the germline V gene, CDR1 is SGHAT and CDR2 is FQNNGV. V lost 5 bases, J lost 6 bases, and 6 bases stayed unmatched. The DNA of the CDR3 is TGTGCCAGCAGCGCACAGGGGCGGGATGGCTACACCTTC. Residues: CASSAQGRDGYTF. Full variable domain (remainder filled in from reference TRBV11-2 and TRBJ1-2): EAGVAQSPRYKIIEKRQSVAFWCNPISGHATLYWYQQILGQGPKLLIQFQNNGVVDDSQLPKDRFSAERLKGVDSTLKIQPAKLEDSAVYLCASSAQGRDGYTFGSGTRLTVV.

This chain uses TRBV2 with TRBJ2-7, with 13 bases identical to TRBD2. The CDR3 has 16 amino acids. V shed 7 bases and J 0 bases; nucleotides not matched to a gene: 6. Germline CDR1 SNHLY, CDR2 FYNNEI. In DNA form, the CDR3 reads TGTGCCAGCACCAGACTAGCGGGAGGTATCTCCTACGAGCAGTACTTC. Its protein product is CASTRLAGGISYEQYF.

The chain uses TRBV5-1 and TRBJ2-1, with TRBD1 identical over 8 bases. CDR1 SGHRS and CDR2 YFSETQ come from the germline V gene. Trimming at V came to 2 bases and at J to 8 bases, leaving 9 bases not matched to a gene. There are 15 residues in the CDR3. The CDR3 coding sequence is TGCGCCAGCAGCTTCCGGACAGGGAGGTTTTATGAGCAGTTCTTC. Translating it yields CASSFRTGRFYEQFF.

This clonotype was detected a few times. The chain is built from TRBV28 and TRBJ2-6; weak D call: TRBD2 (5 bases). The CDR3 loop spans 17 amino acids. Trimming removed 2 bases from V and 4 bases from J, with 15 bases in between. The germline V gene has CDR1 MDHEN and CDR2 SYDVKM. The CDR3: CASSLAGYSPGANVLTF. The CDR3 DNA follows: TGTGCCAGCAGTTTAGCGGGTTACTCACCCGGGGCCAACGTCCTGACTTTC. Full variable domain (missing parts from reference TRBV28 and TRBJ2-6): DVKVTQSSRYLVKRTGEKVFLECVQDMDHENMFWYRQDPGLGLRLIYFSYDVKMKEKGDIPEGYSVSREKKERFSLILESASTNQTSMYLCASSLAGYSPGANVLTFGAGSRLTVL.

This clonotype was counted only a few times. J is TRBJ2-7 and V is TRBV12-3 or TRBV12-4, with D perhaps assigned TRBD1 or TRBD2 (6 bases each). This CDR3 comprises 14 residues. V was clipped by 5 bases and J by 7 bases, with 18 bases between them. The CDR3 loop reads CASSAVGGSSEQYF. CDR3 nucleotide sequence: TGTGCCAGCAGTGCCGTGGGGGGCTCGAGTGAGCAGTACTTC.

Comment on this clonotype: A read error may produce the germline difference seen at one junction end. The chain couples TRBV29-1 to TRBJ2-1, with 12 bases fitting TRBD1. Germline-derived CDR1 and CDR2 are SQVTM and ANQGSEA. This CDR3 has 13 residues. Here the CDR3 DNA reads TGCAGCGTCGGGACAGGGGGCTACAATGAGCAGTCCTTC. Translation: CSVGTGGYNEQSF.

This clonotype has just a few counts. It may be a read error: a sequence one base away is much more abundant. The chain recombines TRBV10-3 with TRBJ2-1; D not certain. Germline CDR1 is ENHRY and CDR2 is SYGVKD. Trimming took 3 bases from V and 3 from J, leaving 3 bases between them. The CDR3 is 12 amino acids. This CDR3 reads CAISESYNEQFF. CDR3 DNA sequence: TGTGCCATCAGTGAAAGCTACAATGAGCAGTTCTTC.

The chain uses TRBV19 and TRBJ2-1, with 11 bases matching TRBD2. Trimming cost V 3 bases and J 3 bases; bases outside gene matches: 7. The CDR3 sequence is 17 residues long. Germline loops: CDR1 LNHDA, CDR2 SQIVND (reference sequence). Here the CDR3 DNA reads TGTGCCAGTAGTATTCTAACTAGCGGGGGATACTACAATGAGCAGTTCTTC. Translation gives CASSILTSGGYYNEQFF.

This chain connects TRBV11-2 to TRBJ1-3, with TRBD1 as a possible D gene (5 bases). V lost 4 bases, J lost 0 bases, and 13 bases lay in between. The germline V gene has CDR1 SGHAT and CDR2 FQNNGV. CDR3 length equals 16 residues. CDR3 sequence (DNA): TGTGCCAGCAGCTCTCACGGGACGGTCTCTGGAAACACCATATATTTT. Amino acids: CASSSHGTVSGNTIYF.

This clonotype was counted between two and nine times. V usage is TRBV6-6 and J usage is TRBJ1-1; tentatively, D is TRBD1 (5 bases). V lost 2 bases and J lost 2, with 12 bases in between. The CDR3 has 15 amino acids. CDR1 and CDR2 from the germline V gene are MNHNY and SVGAGI (reference sequence). The CDR3 DNA reads TGTGCCAGCAGTTACGCCAGGGTTGAAAACACTGAAGCTTTCTTT. It specifies CASSYARVENTEAFF.

This clonotype was recorded a few times. The chain joins TRBV7-2 to TRBJ2-1, with 7 nucleotides matching TRBD2. The CDR3 loop spans 15 amino acids. J was trimmed by 7 bases and V by 5 bases; bases with no gene match: 11. Germline V gives CDR1 SGHTA, CDR2 FQGNSA. The CDR3 here is CASSIERARGNEQFF. Here the CDR3 DNA reads TGTGCCAGCAGCATCGAGCGGGCGCGGGGGAATGAGCAGTTCTTC.

The V and J genes are TRBV5-5 and TRBJ1-1; TRBD1 matches at 8 bases. There are 16 residues in the CDR3. Germline V gene sequence: CDR1 SGHKS, CDR2 YYEKEE (reference sequence). V gave up 5 bases and J gave up 1 base; unmatched junction bases: 10. CDR3 DNA: TGTGCCAGCAGATATGACAGGGGAAGTAAGAACACTGAAGCTTTCTTT. Its protein product is CASRYDRGSKNTEAFF.

This sequence joins TRBV27 and TRBJ1-2; D possibly corresponds to TRBD1 (5 bases). The V end was cut by 5 bases, the J end by 7 bases, with 17 bases between. The CDR3 covers 14 residues. The V gene's germline CDR1 is MNHEY and CDR2 SMNVEV (reference sequence). The CDR3 nucleotides read TGTGCCAGCAGTCCGGCGGAGGGCAGGGCTGGCTACACCTTC. This gives the protein CASSPAEGRAGYTF.

This clonotype turned up a few times. This chain links TRBV11-2 with TRBJ2-5; D perhaps matches TRBD2 (5 bases). The V gene's germline CDR1 is SGHAT and CDR2 FQNNGV. This CDR3 spans 16 amino acids. The V gene lost 1 base and the J gene lost 11 bases, with 23 bases spanning the gap. The CDR3 region has the DNA TGTGCCAGCAGCTTAGTGGGTGCGGACTTCGACCGGCGGCAGTACTTC. As protein: CASSLVGADFDRRQYF.

This chain connects TRBV5-1 to TRBJ2-1; D is possibly TRBD1 or TRBD2 (5 bases each). Germline V CDR1 and CDR2: SGHRS, YFSETQ. Trimming pared 4 bases from V and 8 bases from J, leaving 22 bases between. The CDR3 totals 16 residues. The CDR3 DNA reads TGCGCCAGCAGCGGTAGCGTCTCAACCTTCAGGGATGAGCAGTTCTTC. This codes for CASSGSVSTFRDEQFF.

This rearrangement joins TRBV7-6 to TRBJ2-1; TRBD2 aligns across 10 bases. Germline loops: CDR1 SGHVS, CDR2 FNYEAQ. This CDR3 contains 18 residues. With 0 bases clipped from V and 3 bases from J, the junction kept 8 bases outside the gene matches. CDR3 DNA: TGTGCCAGCAGCTTAGCCCCGCTAGCGGGAGAGATCTACAATGAGCAGTTCTTC. Amino acids: CASSLAPLAGEIYNEQFF.

V and J are TRBV27 and TRBJ2-7; 9 nucleotides agree with TRBD2. This CDR3 is 14 amino acids long. V trimming: 4 bases; J trimming: 7 bases; junction bases outside the gene matches: 8. Germline-derived CDR1 and CDR2 are MNHEY and SMNVEV (reference sequence). CDR3 region: CASSSLAGRREQYF. The CDR3 coding sequence is TGTGCCAGCAGTTCCCTAGCGGGACGGAGGGAGCAGTACTTC.

Ten or more counts support this clonotype. This chain uses TRBV24-1 with TRBJ2-1; tentative D call: TRBD2 (5 bases). Trimming pared 7 bases from V and 0 bases from J, leaving 12 bases between. This CDR3 is 15 amino acids long. CDR1 and CDR2 (germline): KGHDR, SFDVKD. CDR3 sequence reads: CATSSHGSSYNEQFF. For the CDR3, the DNA is TGTGCCACCAGCTCCCATGGGAGCTCCTACAATGAGCAGTTCTTC.

This clonotype was recorded a few times. Germline and junction disagree at one end, which may indicate a read error. The J gene is TRBJ1-3, the V gene TRBV5-1; a weak D match, TRBD1 (5 bases). Germline CDR1 SGHRS, CDR2 YFSETQ. The CDR3 runs to 15 residues. The CDR3 loop is CASSLTGDSGNTIYF. CDR3 bases: TGTGCCAGCAGCCTAACAGGTGACTCTGGAAACACCATATATTTT.

This clonotype was detected many times. The rearrangement uses TRBV7-2 and TRBJ2-1, with unresolved D. Germline CDR1 SGHTA, CDR2 FQGNSA. The CDR3 runs to 12 residues. V dropped 3 bases and J dropped 7 bases, with 7 bases sitting between them. The CDR3 here is CASSFPLNEQFF. The DNA of the CDR3 is TGTGCCAGCAGCTTTCCCCTTAATGAGCAGTTCTTC.

The chain recombines TRBV20-1 with TRBJ2-1; 10 bases match TRBD2. The CDR3 extends over 16 amino acids. Trimming at V came to 2 bases and at J to 3 bases, leaving 7 bases not matched to a gene. CDR1 is DFQATT and CDR2 is SNEGSKA in the germline V gene (reference sequence). This chain's CDR3 is CSARLLAGDFYNEQFF. The CDR3 nucleotides read TGCAGTGCTAGATTGCTAGCGGGAGACTTCTACAATGAGCAGTTCTTC.

This clonotype was seen more than once but under ten times. The CDR3 coding sequence is TGTGCCAGCGGACACGTTGGGGCCACCACAGATACGCAGTATTTT. Protein product: CASGHVGATTDTQYF. The genes are TRBV14 and TRBJ2-3; TRBD1 is a possible D gene (5 bases). CDR1 and CDR2 (germline): SGHDN, FVKESK. Between the trimmed V and J ends, which lost 8 bases and 2 bases, there was a span of 17 bases. The CDR3 runs 15 residues.

The chain combines TRBV3-1 with TRBJ2-7; D perhaps matches TRBD2 (6 bases). Germline V CDR1 and CDR2: LGHDT, YNNKEL (reference sequence). The CDR3 consists of 15 residues. V dropped 6 bases and J dropped 5 bases, with 20 bases sitting between them. The CDR3 region is CASRPRGDGSHEQYF. The CDR3 DNA reads TGTGCCAGCAGGCCAAGGGGTGACGGGAGCCACGAGCAGTACTTC.